The rows below give T cell receptor beta chains drawn from one sample of a study of T cells in localized non-small cell lung cancer. Clones were sequenced by immunoSEQ multiplex PCR, and TCRdb holds only the in-frame ones, with some missing. Altogether fewer than 4,500 clones are present, around 43% being singletons, with the ten largest covering about a sixth. Source: lung tumor tissue, taken before any cancer treatment. These receptors all stem from a male donor older than 55 with stage I lung adenocarcinoma. CDR3s include the opening cysteine and the closing phenylalanine or tryptophan. D genes are given only for firm matches. Some rows mark clone size as missing; the rest say once, few, many or name a class of expanded clone.

D gene	V gene	J gene	clone size	CDR3 DNA	CDR3 protein
.	TRBV7-5	TRBJ2-7	few	TGTGCCAGCAGCTTAACGTTGGCTAGCGGGAGCTACGAGCAGTACTTC	CASSLTLASGSYEQYF
.	TRBV9	TRBJ2-5	.	TGTGTCAGCAGTGGCCCACTAGAGGCCCAGGGGGAGACCCAGTACTTC	CVSSGPLEAQGETQYF
TRBD1	TRBV19	TRBJ2-5	.	TGTGCCAGTAGGCTGACAGGGGAAGGGACCCAGTACTTC	CASRLTGEGTQYF
TRBD1	TRBV28	TRBJ1-5	.	TGTGCACCGGGACAGAGCAATCAGCCCCAGCATTTT	CAPGQSNQPQHF
.	TRBV5-1	TRBJ2-5	.	TGCGCCAGCAGCCATTATCCGGGACAACTTGAGACCCAGTACTTC	CASSHYPGQLETQYF
.	TRBV28	TRBJ2-7	.	TGTGCCAGCAGTTTTCGAACAGGGAGGATCTACGAGCAGTACTTC	CASSFRTGRIYEQYF
.	TRBV11-3	TRBJ1-1	.	TGTGCCAGCAGCCCGTATAGCGGGGGGAACACTGAAGCTTTCTTT	CASSPYSGGNTEAFF
.	TRBV19	TRBJ2-3	.	TGTGCCAGTACCCTAAAAGAAAGCTGGTGGACAGATACGCAGTATTTT	CASTLKESWWTDTQYF
TRBD2	TRBV28	TRBJ2-7	large	TGTGCCAGCAGTTTATTGGGGGGGGACCTCTACGAGCAGTACTTC	CASSLLGGDLYEQYF
.	TRBV5-1	TRBJ1-1	.	TGCGCCAGCAGCTTATCACCTAACCGGGGAAACACTGAAGCTTTCTTT	CASSLSPNRGNTEAFF
.	TRBV16	TRBJ2-7	.	TGTGCCAGCAGCCAATCAGCCTACGAGCAGTACTTC	CASSQSAYEQYF
TRBD2	TRBV6-8	TRBJ2-3	few	TGTGCCAGCAGTTACGATCAGCGGGGAACAGATACGCAGTATTTT	CASSYDQRGTDTQYF
.	TRBV9	TRBJ1-3	few	TGTGCCAGCAGTCCCCGCTGGACGTTGGAAACTGGAAACACCATATATTTT	CASSPRWTLETGNTIYF
.	TRBV18	TRBJ2-1	.	TGTGCCAGCTCACCATCTGGGACTGCGGACAAAAATGGTGAGCAGTTCTTC	CASSPSGTADKNGEQFF
.	TRBV30	TRBJ2-3	.	TGTGCCTGGAGGATCGCCCTAGCAGATACGCAGTATTTT	CAWRIALADTQYF
.	TRBV6-7	TRBJ2-3	few	TGTGCCAGCTCCCGGTACAGGGACACAGATACGCAGTATTTT	CASSRYRDTDTQYF
.	TRBV23-1	TRBJ2-4	.	TGCGCCAGCAGTCCCCACAGCTCCCCATCGAATGGACCGATGCACTTC	CASSPHSSPSNGPMHF
.	TRBV23-1	TRBJ1-3	.	TGCGCCAGCAGCCAAGATAGCGTACACTCTGGAAACACCATATATTTT	CASSQDSVHSGNTIYF
.	TRBV18	TRBJ1-4	.	TGTGCCAGTTTCCAAACCCAGGGGTCGGGAGAAAAACTGTTTTTT	CASFQTQGSGEKLFF
.	TRBV11-3	TRBJ1-4	medium-sized	TGTGCCAGCAGCTCCGGGTCTACCGGTAATGAAAAACTGTTTTTT	CASSSGSTGNEKLFF
.	TRBV11-1	TRBJ1-4	.	TGTGCCAGCAGCCAAGACGCGGGAGCAGGGGCTAGAGAAAAACTGTTTTTT	CASSQDAGAGAREKLFF
.	TRBV11-3	TRBJ2-5	few	TGTGCCAGCAGCAAACAGGGCCTACTAGGAGAGACCCAGTACTTC	CASSKQGLLGETQYF
.	TRBV11-3	TRBJ2-2	medium-sized	TGTGCCAGCCACAAGGGGCAGAACACCGGGGAGCTGTTTTTT	CASHKGQNTGELFF